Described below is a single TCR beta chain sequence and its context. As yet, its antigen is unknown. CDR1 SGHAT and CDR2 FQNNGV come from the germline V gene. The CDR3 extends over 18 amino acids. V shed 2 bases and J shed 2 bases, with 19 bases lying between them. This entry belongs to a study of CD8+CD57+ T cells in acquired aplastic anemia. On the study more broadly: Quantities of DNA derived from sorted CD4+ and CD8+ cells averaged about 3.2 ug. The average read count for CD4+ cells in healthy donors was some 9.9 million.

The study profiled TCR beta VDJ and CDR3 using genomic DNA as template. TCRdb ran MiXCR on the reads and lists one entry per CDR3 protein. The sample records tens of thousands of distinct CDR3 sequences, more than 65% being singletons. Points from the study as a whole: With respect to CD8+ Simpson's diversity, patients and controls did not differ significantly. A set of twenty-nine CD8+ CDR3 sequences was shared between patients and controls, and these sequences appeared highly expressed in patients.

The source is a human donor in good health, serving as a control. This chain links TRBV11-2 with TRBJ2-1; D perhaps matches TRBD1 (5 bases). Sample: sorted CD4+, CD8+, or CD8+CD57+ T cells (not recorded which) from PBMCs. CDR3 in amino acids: CASSLSSGSPITYNEQFF. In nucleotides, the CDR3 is TGTGCCAGCAGCTTATCCTCAGGGTCTCCAATTACCTACAATGAGCAGTTCTTC.